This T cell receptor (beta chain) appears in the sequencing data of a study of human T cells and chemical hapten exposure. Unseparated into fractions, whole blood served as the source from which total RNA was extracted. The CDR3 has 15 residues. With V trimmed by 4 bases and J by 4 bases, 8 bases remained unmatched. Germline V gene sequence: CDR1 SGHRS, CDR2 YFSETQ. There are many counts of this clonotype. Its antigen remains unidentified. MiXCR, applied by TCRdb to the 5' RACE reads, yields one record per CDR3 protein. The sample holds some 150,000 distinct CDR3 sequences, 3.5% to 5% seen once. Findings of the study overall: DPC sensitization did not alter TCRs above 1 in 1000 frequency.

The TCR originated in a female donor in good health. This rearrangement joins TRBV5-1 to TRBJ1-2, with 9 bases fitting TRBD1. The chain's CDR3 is CASSTMTGGVYGYTF. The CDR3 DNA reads TGCGCCAGCAGCACCATGACAGGGGGAGTCTATGGCTACACCTTC.